A selection of T cell receptor beta chains follows, all from one sample in a study of cytomegalovirus exposure and HLA in healthy donors. Method: immunoSEQ multiplex PCR; TCRdb's copy keeps in-frame clones and lacks some. The table includes 310,000 or so clones, around 90% detected once. The sequenced material came from PBMCs. These receptors came from a woman aged 18-29 years in good health and CMV-seronegative. The CDR3 runs from the conserved cysteine through the conserved F or W. Fields, in order: V gene, J gene, D gene, clone size, CDR3 protein, CDR3 DNA. D genes are given only for firm matches. Clone size, where shown, is once, few, many, or a class for clones that have expanded.

TRBV7-9	TRBJ1-1	.	.	CSSSLLGTEAFF	TGTTCCAGCAGCTTACTCGGCACTGAAGCTTTCTTT
TRBV14	TRBJ2-5	TRBD2	once	CASSQVKAGGILQETQYF	TGTGCCAGCAGCCAAGTTAAAGCGGGGGGGATACTCCAAGAGACCCAGTACTTC
TRBV2	TRBJ2-7	.	once	CASSEGVSYEQYF	TGTGCCAGCAGTGAGGGAGTATCCTACGAGCAGTACTTC
TRBV4-1	TRBJ1-2	TRBD1	.	CASSQENGEQGNGYTF	TGCGCCAGCAGCCAAGAAAACGGGGAACAGGGGAATGGCTACACCTTC
TRBV2	TRBJ1-3	TRBD1	.	CATTDREKGNTIYF	TGTGCCACCACCGACAGGGAGAAGGGAAACACCATATATTTT
TRBV4-2	TRBJ2-3	TRBD2	.	CASSQGLAGDTDTQYF	TGTGCCAGCAGCCAGGGACTAGCGGGGGACACAGATACGCAGTATTTT
TRBV5-1	TRBJ1-5	.	.	CASSLDGGGQPQHF	TGCGCCAGCAGCTTGGATGGGGGGGGTCAGCCCCAGCATTTT
TRBV5-6	TRBJ1-4	TRBD1	few	CASSYGTGEKLFF	TGTGCCAGCAGCTATGGGACAGGAGAAAAACTGTTTTTT
TRBV29-1	TRBJ1-1	.	.	CSSLAGAGAEAFF	TGCAGCTCACTAGCGGGGGCGGGCGCTGAAGCTTTCTTT
TRBV15	TRBJ2-1	TRBD2	few	CATSSPGGVNEQFF	TGTGCCACCAGCTCCCCGGGGGGAGTCAATGAGCAGTTCTTC
TRBV5-1	TRBJ1-5	TRBD1	.	CASSLGAGGQPQHF	TGCGCCAGCAGCTTGGGTGCAGGGGGGCAGCCCCAGCATTTT
TRBV29-1	TRBJ1-2	TRBD1	.	CSVRDRDGYTF	TGCAGCGTTAGGGACAGGGATGGCTACACCTTC
TRBV10-2	TRBJ1-1	.	.	CASSDPLRRVPPEAFF	TGCGCCAGCAGTGATCCTTTGAGGAGGGTTCCACCTGAAGCTTTCTTT
TRBV6-1	TRBJ2-5	.	.	CASRETQETQYF	TGTGCCAGCAGGGAAACACAAGAGACCCAGTACTTC
TRBV7-9	TRBJ2-7	.	.	CASTHRATPNYEQYF	TGTGCCAGCACGCACAGGGCTACGCCTAATTACGAGCAGTACTTC
TRBV5-6	TRBJ2-4	TRBD1	.	CASSFGQGPNIQYF	TGTGCCAGCAGCTTCGGACAGGGCCCAAACATTCAGTACTTC
TRBV5-8	TRBJ2-5	.	.	CASSRDIPTQYF	TGTGCCAGCAGTCGGGACATCCCTACCCAGTACTTC
TRBV4-1	TRBJ1-5	.	.	CASSQGGPNQPQHF	TGCGCCAGCAGCCAAGGGGGGCCCAATCAGCCCCAGCATTTT
TRBV5-1	TRBJ1-2	TRBD1	.	CASSSKPMDRGGNGYTF	TGCGCCAGCAGCTCCAAGCCCATGGACAGGGGGGGGAATGGCTACACCTTC
TRBV2	TRBJ1-2	.	.	CASSELYGYTF	TGTGCCAGCAGTGAACTCTATGGCTACACCTTC
TRBV7-2	TRBJ1-2	TRBD1	.	CASSPGTDPNYGYTF	TGTGCCAGCAGCCCAGGGACAGATCCTAACTATGGCTACACCTTC
TRBV4-1	TRBJ2-1	TRBD1	.	CASSLGQGALHEQFF	TGCGCCAGCAGCCTCGGACAGGGGGCTCTTCATGAGCAGTTCTTC
TRBV30	TRBJ1-2	.	.	CAWDGNLSRYTF	TGTGCCTGGGACGGGAACTTGAGCCGCTACACCTTC
TRBV2	TRBJ2-3	TRBD1	few	CASFSTRQGVYSDTQYF	TGTGCCAGCTTCTCCACCCGACAGGGGGTATATTCAGATACGCAGTATTTT
TRBV9	TRBJ2-7	.	.	CASSVAGGGPYEQYF	TGTGCCAGCAGCGTAGCAGGGGGAGGTCCCTACGAGCAGTACTTC
TRBV7-3	TRBJ1-2	.	.	CASSPAAGRLGGYTF	TGTGCCAGCAGTCCAGCGGCAGGGAGGCTTGGTGGCTACACCTTC
TRBV18	TRBJ1-3	.	.	CASSPSNTIYF	TGTGCCAGCTCACCTTCTAACACCATATATTTT
TRBV13	TRBJ2-1	TRBD2	.	CASSQGGLASPYNEQFF	TGTGCCAGCAGCCAGGGGGGACTAGCGTCGCCCTACAATGAGCAGTTCTTC
TRBV7-8	TRBJ1-1	.	.	CASSPVEGGFMEAFF	TGTGCCAGCAGCCCAGTGGAGGGGGGGTTCATGGAAGCTTTCTTT
TRBV9	TRBJ1-4	.	.	CASSVDIANEKLFF	TGTGCCAGCAGCGTAGACATTGCTAATGAAAAACTGTTTTTT
TRBV6-5	TRBJ1-4	.	.	CASRVGQTINEKLFF	TGTGCCAGCAGGGTAGGACAGACGATTAATGAAAAACTGTTTTTT
TRBV10-3	TRBJ2-7	.	.	CAISESRTLSPYEQYF	TGTGCCATCAGTGAGTCGAGGACTTTAAGCCCCTACGAGCAGTACTTC
TRBV9	TRBJ2-3	TRBD2	.	CASRSSGGTDTQYF	TGTGCCAGCAGGTCTAGCGGGGGCACAGATACGCAGTATTTT
TRBV11-2	TRBJ2-7	.	.	CASSLTGAYEQYF	TGTGCCAGCAGCCTAACTGGAGCGTACGAGCAGTACTTC
TRBV19	TRBJ1-1	.	once	CASSIDGRGNTEAFF	TGTGCCAGTAGTATAGATGGTCGGGGGAACACTGAAGCTTTCTTT
TRBV9	TRBJ2-3	.	.	CASSVSGGAPDTQYF	TGTGCCAGCAGCGTATCTGGGGGGGCCCCAGATACGCAGTATTTT
TRBV19	TRBJ1-2	.	once	CASSSKPGGYTF	TGTGCCAGTAGTTCAAAACCCGGGGGCTACACCTTC
TRBV14	TRBJ1-3	.	.	CASSQVGGSGNTIYF	TGTGCCAGCAGCCAAGTGGGGGGCTCTGGAAACACCATATATTTT
TRBV7-8	TRBJ2-7	.	.	CASSLAFQGSPREQYF	TGTGCCAGCAGCTTAGCGTTCCAGGGATCCCCCCGTGAGCAGTACTTC
TRBV5-4	TRBJ2-7	TRBD1	.	CASSSRQGAAYEQYF	TGTGCCAGCAGCTCTAGACAGGGAGCAGCCTACGAGCAGTACTTC
TRBV5-1	TRBJ2-1	TRBD2	few	CASSSTSGGDREQFF	TGCGCCAGCAGCTCTACTAGCGGGGGGGACAGGGAGCAGTTCTTC
TRBV7-9	TRBJ2-1	TRBD2	.	CSSSHSGGEGGEQFF	TGTTCCAGCAGCCACAGCGGGGGGGAGGGAGGTGAGCAGTTCTTC
TRBV7-2	TRBJ2-1	.	.	CASSLARVYEQFF	TGTGCCAGCAGCTTAGCGCGGGTTTATGAGCAGTTCTTC
TRBV29-1	TRBJ2-7	.	.	CSVQTGTYEQYF	TGCAGCGTCCAAACAGGGACCTACGAGCAGTACTTC
TRBV30	TRBJ2-7	.	.	CAWRTRQWVSYEQYF	TGTGCCTGGCGTACCCGACAGTGGGTTTCCTACGAGCAGTACTTC
TRBV27	TRBJ2-2	.	.	CASSFQTDGELFF	TGTGCCAGCAGTTTCCAGACAGACGGGGAGCTGTTTTTT
TRBV19	TRBJ2-7	TRBD1	once	CASSHRIGQGLHEQYF	TGTGCCAGTAGCCATCGGATAGGACAGGGGCTCCACGAGCAGTACTTC
TRBV2	TRBJ1-5	.	.	CASSGTVSDNQPQHF	TGTGCCAGCAGTGGGACAGTTAGTGACAATCAGCCCCAGCATTTT
TRBV27	TRBJ2-7	.	.	CASSLPGRGRHEQYF	TGTGCCAGCAGTTTACCGGGGCGGGGTAGACACGAGCAGTACTTC
TRBV27	TRBJ1-2	.	.	CASSFQVGSYGYTF	TGTGCCAGCAGTTTTCAAGTAGGGAGCTATGGCTACACCTTC